This T cell receptor (beta chain) was found in a study of blood T cells in healthy people across ages. Combining a sample-barcoded 5' primer with a J-beta primer mix, a second PCR ran for about 6 to 11 cycles. A 12-random-nucleotide template-switch adaptor tagged each cDNA molecule. TCRdb re-derived calls from the 5' RACE reads in MiXCR, one entry per CDR3 protein. Of roughly 2 million distinct CDR3 sequences listed, approximately 50% are singletons. Study-wide findings and caveats: What prevented conclusive comparison of naive and antigen-experienced cells was that PBMCs were unsorted.

This CDR3 comprises 15 residues. Per the germline V gene, CDR1 is MDHEN and CDR2 is SYDVKM. V dropped 6 bases and J dropped 2 bases, with 16 bases sitting between them. A remark on this clonotype: Antigen: not known.

This receptor was taken from a woman in her thirties or forties in good health. The chain has TRBV28 and TRBJ2-5; the D gene is possibly TRBD1 (6 bases). The sequenced sample consisted of blood. The CDR3 loop is CASRSYPRGQETQYF. CDR3 DNA: TGTGCCAGCAGATCGTACCCCAGGGGTCAAGAGACCCAGTACTTC.